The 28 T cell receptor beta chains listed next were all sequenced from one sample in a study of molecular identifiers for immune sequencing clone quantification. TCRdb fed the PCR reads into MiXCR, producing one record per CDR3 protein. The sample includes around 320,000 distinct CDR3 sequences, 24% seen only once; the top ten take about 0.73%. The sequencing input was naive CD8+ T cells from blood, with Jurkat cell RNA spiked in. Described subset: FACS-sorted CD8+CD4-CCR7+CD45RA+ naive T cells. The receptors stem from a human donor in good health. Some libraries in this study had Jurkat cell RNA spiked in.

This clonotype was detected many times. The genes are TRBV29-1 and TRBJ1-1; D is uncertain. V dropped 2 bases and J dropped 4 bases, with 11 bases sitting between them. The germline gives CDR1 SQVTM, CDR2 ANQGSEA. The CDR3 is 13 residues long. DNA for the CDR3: TGCAGCGTTGAAACATCCTCAGGCACTGAAGCTTTCTTT. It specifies CSVETSSGTEAFF.

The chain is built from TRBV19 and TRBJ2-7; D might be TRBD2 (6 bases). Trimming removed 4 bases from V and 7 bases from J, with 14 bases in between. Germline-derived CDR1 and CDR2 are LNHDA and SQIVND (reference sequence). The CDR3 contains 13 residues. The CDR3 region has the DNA TGTGCCAGTAGTACGGGGGACGGTGGGGAGCAGTACTTC. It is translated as CASSTGDGGEQYF.

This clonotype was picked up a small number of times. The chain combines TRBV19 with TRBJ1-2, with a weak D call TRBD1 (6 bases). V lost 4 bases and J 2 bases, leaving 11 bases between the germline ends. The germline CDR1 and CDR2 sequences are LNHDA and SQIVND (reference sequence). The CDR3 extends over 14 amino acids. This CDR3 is CASSTGTTNYGYTF. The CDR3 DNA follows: TGTGCCAGTAGTACCGGGACAACCAACTATGGCTACACCTTC. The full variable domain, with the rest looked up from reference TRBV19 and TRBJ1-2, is DGGITQSPKYLFRKEGQNVTLSCEQNLNHDAMYWYRQDPGQGLRLIYYSQIVNDFQKGDIAEGYSVSREKKESFPLTVTSAQKNPTAFYLCASSTGTTNYGYTFGSGTRLTVV.

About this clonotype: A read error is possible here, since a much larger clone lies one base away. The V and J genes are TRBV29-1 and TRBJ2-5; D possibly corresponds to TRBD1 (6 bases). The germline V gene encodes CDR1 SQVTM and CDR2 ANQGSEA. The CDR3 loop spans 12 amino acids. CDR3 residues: CSVLDSSATQCF. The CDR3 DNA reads TGCAGCGTTCTGGACAGCAGCGCGACCCAGTGCTTC.

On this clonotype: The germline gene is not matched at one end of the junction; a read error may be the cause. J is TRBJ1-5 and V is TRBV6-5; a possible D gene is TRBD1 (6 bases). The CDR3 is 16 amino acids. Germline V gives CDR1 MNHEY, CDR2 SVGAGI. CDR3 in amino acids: CASSPSGVRGNQPRHF. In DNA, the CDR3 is TGTGCCAGCAGCCCGTCGGGAGTTAGGGGGAATCAGCCCCGGCATTTT.

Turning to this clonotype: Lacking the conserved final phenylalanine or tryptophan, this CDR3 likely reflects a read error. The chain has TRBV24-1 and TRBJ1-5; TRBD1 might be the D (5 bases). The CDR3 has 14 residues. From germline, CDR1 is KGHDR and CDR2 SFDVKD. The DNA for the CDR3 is TGTGCCACAGTGCAGGGATCGAGCAATCAGCGCCAGCATGTT. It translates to CATVQGSSNQRQHV.

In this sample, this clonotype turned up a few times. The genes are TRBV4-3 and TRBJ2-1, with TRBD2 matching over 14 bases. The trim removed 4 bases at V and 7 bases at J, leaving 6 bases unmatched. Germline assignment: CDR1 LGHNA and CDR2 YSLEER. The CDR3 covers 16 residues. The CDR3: CASSPGTSGSDNEQFF. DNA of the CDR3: TGCGCCAGCAGCCCAGGGACTAGCGGGAGCGATAATGAGCAGTTCTTC.

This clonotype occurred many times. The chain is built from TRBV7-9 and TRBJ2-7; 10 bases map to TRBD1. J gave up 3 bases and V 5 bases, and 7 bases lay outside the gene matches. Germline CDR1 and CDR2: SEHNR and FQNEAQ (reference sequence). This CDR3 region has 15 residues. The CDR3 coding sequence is TGTGCCAGCAGCCCCCCCCGGACAGGGGGCTACGAGCAGTACTTC. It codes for CASSPPRTGGYEQYF.

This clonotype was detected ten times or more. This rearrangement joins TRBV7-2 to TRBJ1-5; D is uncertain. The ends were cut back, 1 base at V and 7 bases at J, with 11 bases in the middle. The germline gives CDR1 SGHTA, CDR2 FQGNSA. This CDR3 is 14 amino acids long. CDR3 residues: CASSLGGSDQPQHF. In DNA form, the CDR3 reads TGTGCCAGCAGCTTAGGGGGTTCCGACCAGCCCCAGCATTTT.

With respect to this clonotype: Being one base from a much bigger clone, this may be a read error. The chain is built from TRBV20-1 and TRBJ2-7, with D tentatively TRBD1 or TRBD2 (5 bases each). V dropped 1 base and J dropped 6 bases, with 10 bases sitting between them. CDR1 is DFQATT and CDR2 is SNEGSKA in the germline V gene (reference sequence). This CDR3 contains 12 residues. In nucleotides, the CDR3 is TGCAGTGCTAGAGGGGACGGCTGCGAGCAGTACTTC. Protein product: CSARGDGCEQYF.

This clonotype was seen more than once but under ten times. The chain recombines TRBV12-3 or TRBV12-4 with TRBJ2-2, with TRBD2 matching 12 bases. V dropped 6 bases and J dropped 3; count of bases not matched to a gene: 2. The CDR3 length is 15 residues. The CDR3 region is CASRGLAGYTGELFF. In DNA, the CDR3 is TGTGCCAGCAGAGGACTAGCGGGATACACCGGGGAGCTGTTTTTT.

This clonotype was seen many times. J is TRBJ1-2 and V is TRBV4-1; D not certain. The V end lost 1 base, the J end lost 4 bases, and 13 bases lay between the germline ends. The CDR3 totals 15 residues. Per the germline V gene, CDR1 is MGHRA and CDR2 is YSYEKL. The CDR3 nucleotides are TGCGCCAGCAGCCAAGGAATGGTAACCCCCTATGGCTACACCTTC. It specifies CASSQGMVTPYGYTF.

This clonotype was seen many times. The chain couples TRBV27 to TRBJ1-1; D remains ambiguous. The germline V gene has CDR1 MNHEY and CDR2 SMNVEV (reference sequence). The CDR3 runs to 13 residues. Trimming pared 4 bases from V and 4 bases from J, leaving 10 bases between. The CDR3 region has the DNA TGTGCCAGCAGTTACCGCTCGCTCACTGAAGCTTTCTTT. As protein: CASSYRSLTEAFF.

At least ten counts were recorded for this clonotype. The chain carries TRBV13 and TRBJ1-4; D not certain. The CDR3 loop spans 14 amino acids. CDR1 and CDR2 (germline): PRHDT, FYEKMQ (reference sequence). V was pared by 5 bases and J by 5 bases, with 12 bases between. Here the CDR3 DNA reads TGTGCCAGCAGCCTGGGTCTCCAAAATGAAAAACTGTTTTTT. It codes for CASSLGLQNEKLFF.

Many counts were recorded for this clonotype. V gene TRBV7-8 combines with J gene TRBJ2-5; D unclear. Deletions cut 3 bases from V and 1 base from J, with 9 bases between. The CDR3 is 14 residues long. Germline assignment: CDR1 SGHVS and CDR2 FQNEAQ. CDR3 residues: CASSLLSLQETQYF. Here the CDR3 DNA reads TGTGCCAGCAGCTTGTTGTCTCTCCAAGAGACCCAGTACTTC.

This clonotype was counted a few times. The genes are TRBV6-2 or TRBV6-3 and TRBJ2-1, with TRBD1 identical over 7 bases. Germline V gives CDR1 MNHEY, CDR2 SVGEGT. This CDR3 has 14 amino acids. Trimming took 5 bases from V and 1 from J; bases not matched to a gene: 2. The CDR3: CASSETGSYNEQFF. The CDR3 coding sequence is TGTGCCAGCAGTGAGACAGGGTCCTACAATGAGCAGTTCTTC.

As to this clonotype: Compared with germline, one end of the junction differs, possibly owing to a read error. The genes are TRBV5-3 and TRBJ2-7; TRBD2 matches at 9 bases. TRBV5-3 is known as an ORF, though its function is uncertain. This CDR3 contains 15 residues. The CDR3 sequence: CASSLAAGGLIEQYF. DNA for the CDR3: TGTGCCAGCAGCTTGGCGGCGGGAGGGTTAATCGAGCAGTACTTC.

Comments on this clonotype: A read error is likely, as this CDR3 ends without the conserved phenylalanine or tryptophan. This CDR3 reads CASILGTEAFI. CDR3 nucleotides: TGTGCCAGCATCCTCGGGACTGAAGCTTTCATT. The chain employs TRBV6-5 and TRBJ1-1; D remains ambiguous. The CDR3 length is 11 residues. CDR1 is MNHEY, CDR2 SVGAGI, per germline. V gave up 7 bases and J gave up 5 bases, with 8 bases separating them.

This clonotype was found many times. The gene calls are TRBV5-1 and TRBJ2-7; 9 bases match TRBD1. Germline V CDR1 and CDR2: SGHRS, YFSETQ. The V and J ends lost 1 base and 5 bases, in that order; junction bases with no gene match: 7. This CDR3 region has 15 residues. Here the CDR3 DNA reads TGCGCCAGCAGCTTGCTCGGGACAGGGTTCCACGAGCAGTACTTC. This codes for CASSLLGTGFHEQYF.

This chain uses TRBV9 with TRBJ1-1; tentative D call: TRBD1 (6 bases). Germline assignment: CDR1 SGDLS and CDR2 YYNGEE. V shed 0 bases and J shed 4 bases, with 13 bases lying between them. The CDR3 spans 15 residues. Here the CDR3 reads CASSVGGGGGTEAFF. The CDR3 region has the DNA TGTGCCAGCAGCGTAGGGGGGGGGGGCGGCACTGAAGCTTTCTTT.

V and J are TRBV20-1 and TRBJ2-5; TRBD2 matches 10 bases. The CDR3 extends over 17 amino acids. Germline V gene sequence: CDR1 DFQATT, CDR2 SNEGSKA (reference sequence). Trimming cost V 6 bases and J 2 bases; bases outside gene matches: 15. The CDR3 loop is CSALSPLTSGVQETQYF. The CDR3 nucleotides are TGCAGTGCACTAAGCCCTCTTACTAGCGGGGTACAAGAGACCCAGTACTTC.

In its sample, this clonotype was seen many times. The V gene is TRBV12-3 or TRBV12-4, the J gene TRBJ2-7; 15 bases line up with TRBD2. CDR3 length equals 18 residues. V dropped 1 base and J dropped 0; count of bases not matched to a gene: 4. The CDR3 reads CASSLDRTSGGASYEQYF. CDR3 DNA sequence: TGTGCCAGCAGTTTAGATCGGACTAGCGGGGGGGCCTCCTACGAGCAGTACTTC.

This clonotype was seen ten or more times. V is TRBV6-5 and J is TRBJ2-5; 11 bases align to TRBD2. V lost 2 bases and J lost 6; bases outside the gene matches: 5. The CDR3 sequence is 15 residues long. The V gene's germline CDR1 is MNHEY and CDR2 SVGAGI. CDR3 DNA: TGTGCCAGCAGTTACGCCCCTAGCGGGGGGAAGACCCAGTACTTC. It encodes CASSYAPSGGKTQYF.

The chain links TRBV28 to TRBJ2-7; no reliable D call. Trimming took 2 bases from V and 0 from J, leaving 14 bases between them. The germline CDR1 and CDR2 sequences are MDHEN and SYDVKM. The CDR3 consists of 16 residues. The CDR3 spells CASSLSKTVASYEQYF. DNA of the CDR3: TGTGCCAGCAGTTTAAGCAAGACCGTTGCCTCCTACGAGCAGTACTTC.

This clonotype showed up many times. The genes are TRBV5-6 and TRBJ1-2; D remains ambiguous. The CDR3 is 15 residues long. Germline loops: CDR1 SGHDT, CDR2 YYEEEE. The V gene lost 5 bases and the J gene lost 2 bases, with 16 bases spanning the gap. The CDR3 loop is CASRARAEGNYGYTF. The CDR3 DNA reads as TGTGCCAGCAGGGCGAGGGCTGAGGGAAACTATGGCTACACCTTC. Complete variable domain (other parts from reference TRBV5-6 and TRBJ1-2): DAGVTQSPTHLIKTRGQQVTLRCSPKSGHDTVSWYQQALGQGPQFIFQYYEEEERQRGNFPDRFSGHQFPNYSSELNVNALLLGDSALYLCASRARAEGNYGYTFGSGTRLTVV.

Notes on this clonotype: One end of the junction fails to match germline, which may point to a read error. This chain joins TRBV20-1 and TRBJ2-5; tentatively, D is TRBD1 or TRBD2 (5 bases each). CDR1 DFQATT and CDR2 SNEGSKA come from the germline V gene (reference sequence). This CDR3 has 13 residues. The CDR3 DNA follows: TGCAGTGCTATAGGGGACCCCCGCGCGCCCCCGTCCTTC. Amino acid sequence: CSAIGDPRAPPSF.

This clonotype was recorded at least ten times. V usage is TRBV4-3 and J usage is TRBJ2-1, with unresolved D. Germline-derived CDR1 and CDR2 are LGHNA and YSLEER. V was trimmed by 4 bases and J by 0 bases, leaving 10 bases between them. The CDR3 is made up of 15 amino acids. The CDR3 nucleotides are TGCGCCAGCAGCCCCGACCCGGGCTCCTACAATGAGCAGTTCTTC. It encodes CASSPDPGSYNEQFF.

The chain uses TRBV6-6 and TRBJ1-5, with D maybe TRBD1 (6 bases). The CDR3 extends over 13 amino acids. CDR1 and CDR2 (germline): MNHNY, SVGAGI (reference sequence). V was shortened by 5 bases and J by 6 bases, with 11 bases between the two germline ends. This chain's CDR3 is CASSETGVQPQHF. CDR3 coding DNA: TGTGCCAGCAGTGAGACAGGAGTTCAGCCCCAGCATTTT.